The text below deals with one T cell receptor (beta chain). This entry is derived from a study of OX40 agonist ivuxolimab in advanced cancers. Study summary: Clinicians treated patients with ivuxolimab, an agonistic anti-OX40 (CD134) antibody. Every 2 weeks, patients received ivuxolimab intravenously, dosed at 0.01 to 10 mg/kg.

TCRdb's table, derived via immunoSEQ multiplex PCR, lists solely in-frame clones and lacks some. The sample includes some 100,000 clones, approximately 90% of them seen just once. The material sequenced was CD4+ or CD8+ T cells sorted from blood, taken in a trial of the OX40 agonist ivuxolimab. This sequence originates from an adult with an advanced solid tumor such as melanoma, head and neck, liver or kidney cancer.

This chain's CDR3 is CASFGGSLEKLFF. In nucleotides, the CDR3 is TGTGCCAGCTTCGGGGGGTCGTTAGAAAAACTGTTTTTT. This chain connects TRBV2 to TRBJ1-4, with D possibly TRBD1 on 5 matching bases. Germline lookup yields CDR1 SNHLY and CDR2 FYNNEI. CDR3 size: 13 residues. V gave up 8 bases and J gave up 8 bases, with 15 bases separating them.